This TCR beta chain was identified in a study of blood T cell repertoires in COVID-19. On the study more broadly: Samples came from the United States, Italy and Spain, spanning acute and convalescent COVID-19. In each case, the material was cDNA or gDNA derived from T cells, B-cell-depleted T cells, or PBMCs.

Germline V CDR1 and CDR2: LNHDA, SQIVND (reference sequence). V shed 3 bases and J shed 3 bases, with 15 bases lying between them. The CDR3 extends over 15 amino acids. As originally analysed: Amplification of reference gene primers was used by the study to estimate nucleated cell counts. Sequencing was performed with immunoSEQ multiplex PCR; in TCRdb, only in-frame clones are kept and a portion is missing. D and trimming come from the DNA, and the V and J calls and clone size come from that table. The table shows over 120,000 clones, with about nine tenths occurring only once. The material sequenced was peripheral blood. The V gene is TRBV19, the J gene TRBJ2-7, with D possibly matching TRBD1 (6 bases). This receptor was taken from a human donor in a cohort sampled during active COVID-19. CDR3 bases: TGTGCCAGTAGTATCGGACAGCTGGGGGTCTACGAGCAGTACTTC. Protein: CASSIGQLGVYEQYF.